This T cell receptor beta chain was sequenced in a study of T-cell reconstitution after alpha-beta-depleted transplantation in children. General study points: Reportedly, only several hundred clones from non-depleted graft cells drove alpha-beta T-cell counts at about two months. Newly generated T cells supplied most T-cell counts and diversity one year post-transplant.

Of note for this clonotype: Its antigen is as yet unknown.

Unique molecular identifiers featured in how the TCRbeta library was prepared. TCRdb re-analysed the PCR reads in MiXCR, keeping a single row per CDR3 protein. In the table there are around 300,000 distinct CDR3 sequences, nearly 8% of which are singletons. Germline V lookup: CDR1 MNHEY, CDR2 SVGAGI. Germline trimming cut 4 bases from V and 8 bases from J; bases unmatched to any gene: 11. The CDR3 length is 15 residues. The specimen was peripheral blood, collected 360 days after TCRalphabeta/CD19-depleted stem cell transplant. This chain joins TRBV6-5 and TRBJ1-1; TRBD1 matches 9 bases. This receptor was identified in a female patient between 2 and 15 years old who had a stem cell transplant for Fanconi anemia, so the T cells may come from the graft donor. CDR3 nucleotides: TGTGCCAGCAGTTCAATCCGGGACAGGGAACTAGAAGCTTTCTTT. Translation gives CASSSIRDRELEAFF.